The 20 T cell receptor beta chains below were found in one sample sequenced in a study of CD8+ T cells in alopecia areata. Treatment noted: oral pan-JAK inhibitor, 5-10 mg twice daily. Sequencing relied on a cDNA template that was reverse transcribed from extracted RNA. Profiling relied on immunoSEQ multiplex PCR, and the TCRdb table lists in-frame clones only, not all of them. This sample has 95,000 to 150,000 clones, with 53% found just once. Material: CD4+ T cells sorted from blood, obtained at week 4, from a patient treated with tofacitinib. Receptors were obtained from a human donor with alopecia areata.

The J gene is TRBJ2-1, the V gene TRBV29-1; tentative D call: TRBD2 (7 bases). The CDR3 contains 11 residues. Per germline, CDR1 SQVTM and CDR2 ANQGSEA. V lost 2 bases and J 15 bases, leaving 14 bases between the germline ends. In DNA form, the CDR3 reads TGCAGCGTTGAACGGGGGGCGCGGCGGTTCTTC. Protein: CSVERGARRFF.

This clone appeared a few times. The chain couples TRBV4-1 to TRBJ1-2; D is unresolved. This CDR3 region has 15 residues. Trimming removed 0 bases from V and 2 bases from J, with 10 bases in between. CDR1 and CDR2 (germline): MGHRA, YSYEKL. CDR3 amino acids: CASSQDPGRNYGYTF. The CDR3 DNA reads TGCGCCAGCAGCCAAGATCCGGGCAGAAACTATGGCTACACCTTC.

The genes are TRBV7-9 and TRBJ1-1; D is undetermined. Germline loops: CDR1 SEHNR, CDR2 FQNEAQ (reference sequence). Trimming stripped 5 bases from V and 6 bases from J, with 1 base between. The CDR3 extends over 9 amino acids. The CDR3 loop is CASSPEAFF. Written as DNA, the CDR3 is TGTGCCAGCAGCCCTGAAGCTTTCTTT.

The chain links TRBV30 to TRBJ1-1, with D unresolved. The CDR3 has 11 residues. From germline, CDR1 is GTSNPN and CDR2 SVGIG (reference sequence). V was trimmed by 3 bases and J by 1 base, leaving 3 bases between them. CDR3 loop: CAWRQNTEAFF. The DNA for the CDR3 is TGTGCCTGGAGGCAGAACACTGAAGCTTTCTTT.

The CDR3 bases are TGCGCCAGCAGCTTGGCGGGGACAGATCACAATGAGCAGTTCTTC. Amino acids: CASSLAGTDHNEQFF. The chain is built from TRBV5-1 and TRBJ2-1; 7 bases match TRBD1. The germline V gene has CDR1 SGHRS and CDR2 YFSETQ. The CDR3 extends over 15 amino acids. The J segment lost 5 bases and the V segment lost 0 bases, leaving 5 bases of the junction unmatched.

This clone was counted only a few times. The chain joins TRBV29-1 to TRBJ2-2; D is undetermined. The germline V gene encodes CDR1 SQVTM and CDR2 ANQGSEA. V lost 4 bases and J 2 bases, leaving 11 bases between the germline ends. The CDR3 covers 14 residues. CDR3: CSVARAVNTGELFF. CDR3 nucleotides: TGCAGCGTTGCTCGGGCAGTTAACACCGGGGAGCTGTTTTTT.

This chain joins TRBV15 and TRBJ2-5; D is unresolved. The CDR3 loop spans 12 amino acids. Trimming cost V 5 bases and J 1 base, with 5 bases left between them. The germline V gene encodes CDR1 LNHNV and CDR2 YYDKDF (reference sequence). CDR3 sequence reads: CATSLSQETQYF. The DNA for the CDR3 is TGTGCCACCAGCCTTAGCCAAGAGACCCAGTACTTC.

The V and J genes are TRBV30 and TRBJ1-1, with no clear D. With 2 bases removed from V and 1 base from J, the gap between germline ends came to 5 bases. From germline, CDR1 is GTSNPN and CDR2 SVGIG (reference sequence). The CDR3 is 12 residues long. CDR3 amino acids: CAWSKWNTEAFF. The CDR3, as DNA: TGTGCCTGGAGTAAGTGGAACACTGAAGCTTTCTTT. Together with reference TRBV30 and TRBJ1-1, the CDR3 gives the full variable domain: SQTIHQWPATLVQPVGSPLSLECTVEGTSNPNLYWYRQAAGRGLQLLFYSVGIGQISSEVPQNLSASRPQDRQFILSSKKLLLSDSGFYLCAWSKWNTEAFFGQGTRLTVV.

The chain is built from TRBV4-1 and TRBJ1-1; D call uncertain. The germline V gene has CDR1 MGHRA and CDR2 YSYEKL. V dropped 4 bases and J dropped 4 bases, with 19 bases sitting between them. The CDR3 runs 16 residues. The CDR3 bases are TGCGCCAGCAGCCCACTGGGTTCATCCGTAGGCACTGAAGCTTTCTTT. Amino acid sequence: CASSPLGSSVGTEAFF.

This clone appeared a few times. This rearrangement joins TRBV14 to TRBJ1-2; D unclear. V was pared by 4 bases and J by 4 bases, with 7 bases between. Germline V gene sequence: CDR1 SGHDN, CDR2 FVKESK. This CDR3 region has 12 residues. The chain's CDR3 is CASSRDTYGYTF. The CDR3, as DNA: TGTGCCAGCAGCCGCGACACCTATGGCTACACCTTC.

This sequence joins TRBV5-4 and TRBJ2-1; 11 bases map to TRBD2. This CDR3 spans 15 amino acids. Trimming took 4 bases from V and 3 from J; bases not matched to a gene: 3. Germline loops: CDR1 SGHNT, CDR2 YYREEE (reference sequence). The CDR3 DNA reads as TGTGCCAGCAGCCTTGGACTAGCGGGCTACAATGAGCAGTTCTTC. It is translated as CASSLGLAGYNEQFF.

The chain links TRBV7-9 to TRBJ1-1; 8 bases fit TRBD1. Trimming cost V 6 bases and J 3 bases; bases outside gene matches: 6. The CDR3 runs to 14 residues. Germline V gene sequence: CDR1 SEHNR, CDR2 FQNEAQ (reference sequence). The CDR3 DNA reads TGTGCCAGCAGGGATCACAGGGGGGACACTGAAGCTTTCTTT. Translating it yields CASRDHRGDTEAFF.

This clone was found a few times. At the DNA level, this CDR3 is encoded by other sequences in the same sample as well. The chain uses TRBV5-1 and TRBJ1-1; D remains unclear. The germline gives CDR1 SGHRS, CDR2 YFSETQ. The CDR3 spans 14 residues. Deletions cut 4 bases from V and 1 base from J, with 11 bases between. CDR3 sequence reads: CASSLTPRNTEAFF. DNA of the CDR3: TGCGCCAGCAGCCTGACCCCAAGGAACACTGAAGCTTTCTTT.

About this clone itself: Other DNA variants within this sample encode the same CDR3. The chain links TRBV30 to TRBJ2-3; no clear D. Germline V CDR1 and CDR2: GTSNPN, SVGIG (reference sequence). The CDR3 has 14 amino acids. V was shortened by 0 bases and J by 0 bases, with 7 bases between the two germline ends. The CDR3 spells CAWSVGGSTDTQYF. CDR3 in DNA: TGTGCCTGGAGTGTCGGTGGTAGCACAGATACGCAGTATTTT.

This clone occurred a few times. This chain joins TRBV30 and TRBJ2-2; no definite D call. The CDR3 spans 11 residues. From germline, CDR1 is GTSNPN and CDR2 SVGIG (reference sequence). The germline V and J ends were trimmed by 5 bases and 4 bases, with 5 bases remaining between them. CDR3 bases: TGTGCCTGGCTGGCCACCGGGGAGCTGTTTTTT. Its translation is CAWLATGELFF.

This chain connects TRBV5-1 to TRBJ2-7; D is undetermined. The CDR3 consists of 12 residues. Germline V CDR1 and CDR2: SGHRS, YFSETQ. V dropped 5 bases and J dropped 6 bases, with 12 bases sitting between them. CDR3 region: CASRLDFSEQYF. As DNA, the CDR3 is TGCGCCAGCAGGCTAGATTTCTCCGAGCAGTACTTC.

V and J are TRBV13 and TRBJ1-5; D is ambiguous. The germline V gene encodes CDR1 PRHDT and CDR2 FYEKMQ (reference sequence). V lost 1 base to trimming and J lost 4 bases, with 8 bases between them. The CDR3 extends over 14 amino acids. The DNA for the CDR3 is TGTGCCAGCAGCTTAGAAAGAACTAATCAGCCCCAGCATTTT. This codes for CASSLERTNQPQHF.

The chain employs TRBV2 and TRBJ2-1; no reliable D call. The ends were cut back, 1 base at V and 3 bases at J, with 10 bases in the middle. Germline CDR1 reads SNHLY; CDR2 reads FYNNEI. The CDR3 sequence is 15 residues long. CDR3 coding DNA: TGTGCCAGCAGTGAAGAGAGGACCCGCTACAATGAGCAGTTCTTC. It yields the protein CASSEERTRYNEQFF.

This clone was recorded a few times. This CDR3 is also generated by other DNA sequences in the sample. The chain employs TRBV7-8 and TRBJ1-2; D gene uncertain. This CDR3 spans 12 amino acids. V lost 5 bases, J lost 2 bases, and 6 bases lay in between. Per germline, CDR1 SGHVS and CDR2 FQNEAQ. The CDR3 protein is CASSPPNYGYTF. In DNA, the CDR3 is TGTGCCAGCAGCCCTCCCAACTATGGCTACACCTTC.

V gene TRBV6-5 combines with J gene TRBJ2-5; 12 bases map to TRBD2. Losses at the gene ends were 6 bases for V and 4 bases for J; bases not matched to a gene: 0. The CDR3 consists of 13 residues. The germline V gene has CDR1 MNHEY and CDR2 SVGAGI. The DNA of the CDR3 is TGTGCCAGCAGGGGACTAGCGGGAGAGACCCAGTACTTC. As protein: CASRGLAGETQYF.